This TCR beta chain comes out of a study of blood T cell repertoires in COVID-19. Study background: Collection of acute and convalescent COVID-19 samples took place in the United States, Italy and Spain. In each case, the material was cDNA or gDNA derived from T cells, B-cell-depleted T cells, or PBMCs.

Germline-derived CDR1 and CDR2 are SGHRS and YFSETQ. The V end lost 7 bases, the J end lost 4 bases, and 20 bases lay between the germline ends. The length of the CDR3 is 15 residues. Authors' analysis steps: Reference gene primer amplification in the assay estimated nucleated cell counts. This table comes from immunoSEQ multiplex PCR, and its TCRdb copy is limited to in-frame clones, with some not included. V and J calls plus clone size are reproduced from that table; the DNA served to infer D and trimming. In the table there are approximately 500,000 clones, less than 90% of which are singletons. Followed over time, Seattle patients had been enrolled while infection was active.

J is TRBJ1-1 and V is TRBV5-1; a possible D gene is TRBD1 (5 bases). Sequenced sample: peripheral blood. The TCR was taken from a woman aged 45-60 years with COVID-19, enrolled during active disease. The CDR3 is CASSPPMSGGTEAFF. CDR3 in DNA: TGCGCCAGCTCTCCACCCATGTCCGGGGGCACTGAAGCTTTCTTT.